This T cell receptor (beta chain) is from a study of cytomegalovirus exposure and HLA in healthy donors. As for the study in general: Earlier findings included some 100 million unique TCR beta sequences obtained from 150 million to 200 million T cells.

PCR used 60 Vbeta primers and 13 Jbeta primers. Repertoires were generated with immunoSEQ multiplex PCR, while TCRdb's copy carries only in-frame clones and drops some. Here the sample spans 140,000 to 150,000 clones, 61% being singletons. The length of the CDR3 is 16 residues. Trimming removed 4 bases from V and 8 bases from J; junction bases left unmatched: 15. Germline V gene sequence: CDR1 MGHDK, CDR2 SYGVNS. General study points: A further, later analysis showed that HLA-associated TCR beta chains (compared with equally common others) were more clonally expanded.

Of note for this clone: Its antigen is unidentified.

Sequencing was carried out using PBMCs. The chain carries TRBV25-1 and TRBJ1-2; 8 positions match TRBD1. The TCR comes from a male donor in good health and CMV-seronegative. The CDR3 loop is CASSAYGQGPSGGYTF. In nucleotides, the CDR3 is TGTGCCAGCAGTGCCTACGGACAGGGTCCGAGCGGGGGCTACACCTTC.